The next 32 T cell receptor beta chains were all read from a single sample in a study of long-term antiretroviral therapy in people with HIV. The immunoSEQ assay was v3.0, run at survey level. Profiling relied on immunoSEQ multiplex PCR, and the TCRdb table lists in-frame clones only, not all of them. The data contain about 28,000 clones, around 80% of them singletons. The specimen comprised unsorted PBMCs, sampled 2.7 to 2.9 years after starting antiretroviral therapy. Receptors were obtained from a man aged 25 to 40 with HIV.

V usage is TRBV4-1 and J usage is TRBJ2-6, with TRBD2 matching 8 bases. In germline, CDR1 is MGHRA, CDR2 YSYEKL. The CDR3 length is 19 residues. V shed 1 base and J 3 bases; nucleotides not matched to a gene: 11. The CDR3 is CASSQGLIRGGLGANVLTF. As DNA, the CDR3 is TGCGCCAGCAGCCAAGGGTTAATCCGGGGGGGCCTTGGGGCCAACGTCCTGACTTTC.

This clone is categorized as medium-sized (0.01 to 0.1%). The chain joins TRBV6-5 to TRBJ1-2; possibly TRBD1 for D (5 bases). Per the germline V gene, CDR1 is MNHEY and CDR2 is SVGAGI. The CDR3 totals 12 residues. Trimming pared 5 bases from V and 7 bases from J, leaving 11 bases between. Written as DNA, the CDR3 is TGTGCCAGCAGTGGGGGGAAGGCTGGCTACACCTTC. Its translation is CASSGGKAGYTF.

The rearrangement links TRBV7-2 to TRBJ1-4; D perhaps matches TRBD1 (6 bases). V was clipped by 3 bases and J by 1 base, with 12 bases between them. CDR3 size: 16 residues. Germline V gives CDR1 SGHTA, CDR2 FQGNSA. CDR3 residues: CASSFGGARTNEKLFF. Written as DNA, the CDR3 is TGTGCCAGCAGCTTTGGGGGGGCTAGAACTAATGAAAAACTGTTTTTT.

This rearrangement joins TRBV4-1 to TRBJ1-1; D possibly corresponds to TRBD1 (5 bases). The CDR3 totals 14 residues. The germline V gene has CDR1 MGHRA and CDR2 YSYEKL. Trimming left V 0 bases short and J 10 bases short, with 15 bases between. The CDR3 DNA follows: TGCGCCAGCAGCCAAGAGGTGCGGGGGTCGGTAGCTTTCTTT. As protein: CASSQEVRGSVAFF.

The CDR3 region has the DNA TGTGCCAGCGGGTCGGGACAGGGGTACGAGCAGTACTTC. This gives the protein CASGSGQGYEQYF. The rearrangement uses TRBV7-6 and TRBJ2-7; TRBD1 matches at 10 bases. The CDR3 is made up of 13 amino acids. Germline CDR1 is SGHVS and CDR2 is FNYEAQ. J was trimmed by 4 bases and V by 8 bases; bases with no gene match: 5.

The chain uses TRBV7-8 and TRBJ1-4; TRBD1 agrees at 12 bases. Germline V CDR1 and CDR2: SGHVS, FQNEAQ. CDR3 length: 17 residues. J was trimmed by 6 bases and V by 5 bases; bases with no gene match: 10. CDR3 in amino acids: CASSPGTGGSVYEKLFF. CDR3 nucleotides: TGTGCCAGCAGCCCCGGGACAGGGGGCAGCGTGTATGAAAAACTGTTTTTT.

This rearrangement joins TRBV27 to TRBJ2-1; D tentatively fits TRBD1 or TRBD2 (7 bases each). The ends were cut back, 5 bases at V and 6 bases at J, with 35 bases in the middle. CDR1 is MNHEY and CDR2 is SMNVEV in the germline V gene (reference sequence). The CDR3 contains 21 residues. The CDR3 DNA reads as TGTGCCAGCAGTCCCCCTCGACCGACAGGGAGGGAGACTAGCTATAGCAATGAGCAGTTCTTC. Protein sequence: CASSPPRPTGRETSYSNEQFF.

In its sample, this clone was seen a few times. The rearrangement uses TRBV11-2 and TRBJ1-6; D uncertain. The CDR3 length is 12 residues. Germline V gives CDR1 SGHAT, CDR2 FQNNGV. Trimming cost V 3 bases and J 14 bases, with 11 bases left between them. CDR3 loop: CASSLTAETLHF. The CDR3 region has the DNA TGTGCCAGCAGCTTGACCGCCGAAACCCTCCACTTT.

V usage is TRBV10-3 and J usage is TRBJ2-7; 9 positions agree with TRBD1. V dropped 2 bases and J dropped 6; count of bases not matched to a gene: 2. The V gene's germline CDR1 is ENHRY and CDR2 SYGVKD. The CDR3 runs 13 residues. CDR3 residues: CAISEGQGIEQYF. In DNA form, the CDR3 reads TGTGCCATCAGTGAGGGACAGGGGATCGAGCAGTACTTC.

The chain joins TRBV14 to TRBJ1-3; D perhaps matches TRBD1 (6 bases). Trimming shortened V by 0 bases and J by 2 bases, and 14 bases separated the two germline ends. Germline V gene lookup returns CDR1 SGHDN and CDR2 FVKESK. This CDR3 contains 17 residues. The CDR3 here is CASSQDRYYRAGNTIYF. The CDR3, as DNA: TGTGCCAGCAGCCAAGATCGGTATTACAGGGCTGGAAACACCATATATTTT.

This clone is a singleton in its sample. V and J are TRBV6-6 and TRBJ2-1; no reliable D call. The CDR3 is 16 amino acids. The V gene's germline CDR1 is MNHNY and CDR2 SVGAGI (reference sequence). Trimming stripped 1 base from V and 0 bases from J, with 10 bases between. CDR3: CASSYFPQSSYNEQFF. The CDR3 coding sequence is TGTGCCAGCAGTTACTTCCCACAGAGCTCCTACAATGAGCAGTTCTTC.

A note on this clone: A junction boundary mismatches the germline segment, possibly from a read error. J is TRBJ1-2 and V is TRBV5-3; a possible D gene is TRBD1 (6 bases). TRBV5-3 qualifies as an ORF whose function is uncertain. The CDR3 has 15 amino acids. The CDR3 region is CASSLRGAGNYGYTF. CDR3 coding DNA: TGTGCCAGCAGCTTGAGGGGGGCCGGAAACTATGGCTACACCTTC.

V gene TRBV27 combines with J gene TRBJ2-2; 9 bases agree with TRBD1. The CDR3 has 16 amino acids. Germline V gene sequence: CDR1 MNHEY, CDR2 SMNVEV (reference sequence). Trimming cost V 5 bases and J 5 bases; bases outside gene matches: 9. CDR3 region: CASSPLGQGRTGELFF. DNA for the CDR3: TGTGCCAGCAGTCCTCTTGGACAGGGGCGGACCGGGGAGCTGTTTTTT.

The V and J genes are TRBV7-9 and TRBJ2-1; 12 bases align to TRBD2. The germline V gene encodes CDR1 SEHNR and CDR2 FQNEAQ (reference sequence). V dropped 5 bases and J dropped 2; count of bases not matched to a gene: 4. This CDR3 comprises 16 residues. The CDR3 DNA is TGTGCCAGCAGCGCAACTAGCGGGAGGCCCTACAATGAGCAGTTCTTC. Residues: CASSATSGRPYNEQFF.

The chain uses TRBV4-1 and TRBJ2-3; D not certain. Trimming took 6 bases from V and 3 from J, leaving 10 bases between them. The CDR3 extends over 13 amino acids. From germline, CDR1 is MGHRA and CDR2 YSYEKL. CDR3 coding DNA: TGCGCCAGCAGACAACAAGCGACAGATACGCAGTATTTT. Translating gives CASRQQATDTQYF.

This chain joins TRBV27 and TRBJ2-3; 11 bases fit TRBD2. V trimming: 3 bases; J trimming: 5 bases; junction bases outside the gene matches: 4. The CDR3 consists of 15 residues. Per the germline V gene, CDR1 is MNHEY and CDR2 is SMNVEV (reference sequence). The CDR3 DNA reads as TGTGCCAGCAGTTTGCCTAGCGGGGGGAGAGATACGCAGTATTTT. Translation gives CASSLPSGGRDTQYF.

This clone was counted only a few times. The CDR3 sequence is CASSKVGGRCNQPQHF. The CDR3 DNA reads as TGTGCCAGCAGCAAAGTTGGGGGAAGATGCAATCAGCCCCAGCATTTT. J is TRBJ1-5 and V is TRBV21-1. TRBV21-1 is a documented pseudogene. This CDR3 spans 16 amino acids.

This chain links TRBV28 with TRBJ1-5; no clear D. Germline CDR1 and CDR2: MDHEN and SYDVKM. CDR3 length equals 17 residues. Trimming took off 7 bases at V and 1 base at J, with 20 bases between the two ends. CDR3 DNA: TGTGCCAGCACCCCCCAAAGGTTCCGGGGAAGCAATCAGCCCCAGCATTTT. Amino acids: CASTPQRFRGSNQPQHF.

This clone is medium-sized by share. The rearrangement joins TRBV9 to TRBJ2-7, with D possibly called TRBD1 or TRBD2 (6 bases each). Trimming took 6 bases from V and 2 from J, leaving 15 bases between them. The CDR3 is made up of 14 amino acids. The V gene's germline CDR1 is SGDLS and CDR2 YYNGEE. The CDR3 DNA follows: TGTGCCAGCACCCGGGACACGGGGGCCTACGAGCAGTACTTC. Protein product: CASTRDTGAYEQYF.

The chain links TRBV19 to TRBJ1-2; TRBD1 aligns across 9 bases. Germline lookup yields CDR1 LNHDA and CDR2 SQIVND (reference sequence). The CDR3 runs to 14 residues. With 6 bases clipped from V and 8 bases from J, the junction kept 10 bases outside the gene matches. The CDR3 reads CASSLLDRGLGYTF. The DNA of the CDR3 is TGTGCCAGTAGCCTCTTGGACAGGGGATTAGGCTACACCTTC.

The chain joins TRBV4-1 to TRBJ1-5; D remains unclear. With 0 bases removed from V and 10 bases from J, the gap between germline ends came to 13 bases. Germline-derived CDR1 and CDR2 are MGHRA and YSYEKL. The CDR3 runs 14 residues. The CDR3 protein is CASSQDRITRPQHF. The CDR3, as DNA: TGCGCCAGCAGCCAAGATAGAATTACCCGACCCCAGCATTTT.

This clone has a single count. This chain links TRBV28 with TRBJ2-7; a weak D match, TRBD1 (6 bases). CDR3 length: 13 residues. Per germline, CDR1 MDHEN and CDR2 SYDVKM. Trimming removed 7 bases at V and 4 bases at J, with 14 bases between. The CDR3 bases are TGTGCCAGCAACCGGGACACTACTTACGAGCAGTACTTC. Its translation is CASNRDTTYEQYF.

The DNA of the CDR3 is TGCGCCAGCAGCTTGGTGGTGGGACAGAGCGAGCAGTTCTTC. Its protein product is CASSLVVGQSEQFF. The chain uses TRBV5-1 and TRBJ2-1; 7 bases are shared with TRBD1. With 0 bases clipped from V and 10 bases from J, the junction kept 7 bases outside the gene matches. The CDR3 sequence is 14 residues long. Germline V lookup: CDR1 SGHRS, CDR2 YFSETQ.

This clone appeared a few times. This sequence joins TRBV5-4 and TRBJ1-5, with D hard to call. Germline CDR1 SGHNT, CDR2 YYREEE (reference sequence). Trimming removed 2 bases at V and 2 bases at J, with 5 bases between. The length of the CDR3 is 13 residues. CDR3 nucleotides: TGTGCCAGCAGCTTCCAGGGCAATCAGCCCCAGCATTTT. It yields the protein CASSFQGNQPQHF.

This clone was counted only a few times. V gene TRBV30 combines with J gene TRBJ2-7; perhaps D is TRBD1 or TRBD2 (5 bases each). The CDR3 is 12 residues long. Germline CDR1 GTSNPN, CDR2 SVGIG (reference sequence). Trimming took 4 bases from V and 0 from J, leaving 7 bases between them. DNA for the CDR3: TGTGCCTGGAAGGGGAGCTCCTACGAGCAGTACTTC. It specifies CAWKGSSYEQYF.

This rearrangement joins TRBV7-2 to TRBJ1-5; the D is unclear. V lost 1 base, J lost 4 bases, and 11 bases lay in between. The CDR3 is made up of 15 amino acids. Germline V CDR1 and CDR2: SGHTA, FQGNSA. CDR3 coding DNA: TGTGCCAGCAGCTTAGGTGCCGGTTATAATCAGCCCCAGCATTTT. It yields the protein CASSLGAGYNQPQHF.

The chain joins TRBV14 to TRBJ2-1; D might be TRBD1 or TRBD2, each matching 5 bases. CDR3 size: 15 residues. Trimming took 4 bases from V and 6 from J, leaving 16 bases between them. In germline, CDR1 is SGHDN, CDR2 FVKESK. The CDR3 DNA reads TGTGCCAGCAGCCTCGGGACGGGCCCTGGCAATGAGCAGTTCTTC. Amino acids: CASSLGTGPGNEQFF.

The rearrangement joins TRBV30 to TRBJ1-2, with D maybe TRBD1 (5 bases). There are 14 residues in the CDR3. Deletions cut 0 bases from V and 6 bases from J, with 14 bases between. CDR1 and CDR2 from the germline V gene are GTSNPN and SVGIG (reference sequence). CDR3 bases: TGTGCCTGGAGTGTAGGGCAGGGTGGGGATGGCTACACCTTC. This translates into CAWSVGQGGDGYTF.

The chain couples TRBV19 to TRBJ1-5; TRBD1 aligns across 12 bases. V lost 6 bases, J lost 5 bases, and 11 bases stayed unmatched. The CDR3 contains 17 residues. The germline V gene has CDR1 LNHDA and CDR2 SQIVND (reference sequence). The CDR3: CASRNPPGTGGDQPQHF. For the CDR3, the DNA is TGTGCCAGTAGAAACCCCCCCGGGACAGGGGGCGATCAGCCCCAGCATTTT.

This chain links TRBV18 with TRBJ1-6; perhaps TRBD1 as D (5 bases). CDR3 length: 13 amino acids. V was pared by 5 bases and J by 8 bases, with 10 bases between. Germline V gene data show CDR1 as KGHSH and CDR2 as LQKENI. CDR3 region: CASSNGGDSPLHF. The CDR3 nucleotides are TGTGCCAGCTCAAACGGGGGGGATTCACCCCTCCACTTT.

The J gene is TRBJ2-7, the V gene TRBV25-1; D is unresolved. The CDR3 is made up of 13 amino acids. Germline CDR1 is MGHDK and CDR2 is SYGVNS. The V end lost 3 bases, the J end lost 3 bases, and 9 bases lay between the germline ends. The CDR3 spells CASSDQPDYEQYF. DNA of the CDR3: TGTGCCAGCAGTGATCAGCCGGACTACGAGCAGTACTTC.

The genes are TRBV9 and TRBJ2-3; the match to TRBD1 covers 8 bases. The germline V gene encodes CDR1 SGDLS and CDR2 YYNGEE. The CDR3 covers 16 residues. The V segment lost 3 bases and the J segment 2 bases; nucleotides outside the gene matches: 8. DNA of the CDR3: TGTGCCAGCAGCGGGGTCGGGACAGGAAACACAGATACGCAGTATTTT. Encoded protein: CASSGVGTGNTDTQYF.